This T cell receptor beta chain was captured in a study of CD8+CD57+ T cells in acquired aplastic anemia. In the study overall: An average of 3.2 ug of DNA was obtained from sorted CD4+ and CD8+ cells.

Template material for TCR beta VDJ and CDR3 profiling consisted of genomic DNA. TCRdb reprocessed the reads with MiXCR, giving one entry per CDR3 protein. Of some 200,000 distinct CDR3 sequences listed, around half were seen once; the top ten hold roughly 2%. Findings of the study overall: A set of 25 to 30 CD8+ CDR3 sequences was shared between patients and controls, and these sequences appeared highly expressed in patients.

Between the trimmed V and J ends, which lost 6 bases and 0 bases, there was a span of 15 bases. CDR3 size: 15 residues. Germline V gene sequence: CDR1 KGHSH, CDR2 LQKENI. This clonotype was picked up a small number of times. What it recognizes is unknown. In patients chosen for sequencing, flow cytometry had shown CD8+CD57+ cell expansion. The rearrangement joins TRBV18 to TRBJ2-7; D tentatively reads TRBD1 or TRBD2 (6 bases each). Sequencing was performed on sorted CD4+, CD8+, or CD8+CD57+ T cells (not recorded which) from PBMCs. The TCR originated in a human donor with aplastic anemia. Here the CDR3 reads CASSADRTTSYEQYF. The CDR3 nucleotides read TGTGCCAGCTCGGCCGACAGGACTACCTCCTACGAGCAGTACTTC.